This T cell receptor (beta chain) came from a study of cytomegalovirus exposure and HLA in healthy donors. Study-wide context: Genotyping of nearly 400 donors showed that over 65% belonged to the Caucasian-associated ancestry cluster.

Study-level findings and limits: With later analysis, a missense DCLRE1C variant became linked to TCR beta V- and J-gene trimming.

This clone was observed once. What it binds is not known. The PCR had 60 Vbeta and 13 Jbeta primers. Libraries were prepared by immunoSEQ multiplex PCR; TCRdb keeps only in-frame clonotypes and omits some of them. In the table there are around 150,000 clones, about three quarters of which are singletons. V lost 5 bases, J lost 0 bases, and 11 bases stayed unmatched. This CDR3 has 17 amino acids. CDR1 SGHTA and CDR2 FQGNSA come from the germline V gene. The chain couples TRBV7-2 to TRBJ1-1; 8 nucleotides align to TRBD1. Sequencing was carried out using PBMCs. This sequence originates from a woman between 35 and 50 years old in good health and CMV-seropositive. The CDR3 bases are TGTGCCAGCAGCGCATACCCGGGACAGGCAATGAACACTGAAGCTTTCTTT. Encoded protein: CASSAYPGQAMNTEAFF. Combining the CDR3 with reference TRBV7-2 and TRBJ1-1 gives the whole variable domain GAGVSQSPSNKVTEKGKDVELRCDPISGHTALYWYRQSLGQGLEFLIYFQGNSAPDKSGLPSDRFSAERTGGSVSTLTIQRTQQEDSAVYLCASSAYPGQAMNTEAFFGQGTRLTVV.